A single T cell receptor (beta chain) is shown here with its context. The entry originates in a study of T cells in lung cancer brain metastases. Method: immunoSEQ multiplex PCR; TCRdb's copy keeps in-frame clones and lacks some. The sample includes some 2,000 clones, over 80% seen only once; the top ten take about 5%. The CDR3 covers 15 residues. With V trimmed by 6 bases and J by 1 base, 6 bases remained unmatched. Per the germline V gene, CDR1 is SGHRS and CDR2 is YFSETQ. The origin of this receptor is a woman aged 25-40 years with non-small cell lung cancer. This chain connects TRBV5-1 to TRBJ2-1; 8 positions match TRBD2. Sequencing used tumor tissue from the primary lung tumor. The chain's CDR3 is CASNVGTRSYNEQFF. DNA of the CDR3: TGCGCCAGCAACGTCGGGACTAGATCCTACAATGAGCAGTTCTTC. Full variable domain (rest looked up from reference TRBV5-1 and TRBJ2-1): KAGVTQTPRYLIKTRGQQVTLSCSPISGHRSVSWYQQTPGQGLQFLFEYFSETQRNKGNFPGRFSGRQFSNSRSEMNVSTLELGDSALYLCASNVGTRSYNEQFFGPGTRLTVL.